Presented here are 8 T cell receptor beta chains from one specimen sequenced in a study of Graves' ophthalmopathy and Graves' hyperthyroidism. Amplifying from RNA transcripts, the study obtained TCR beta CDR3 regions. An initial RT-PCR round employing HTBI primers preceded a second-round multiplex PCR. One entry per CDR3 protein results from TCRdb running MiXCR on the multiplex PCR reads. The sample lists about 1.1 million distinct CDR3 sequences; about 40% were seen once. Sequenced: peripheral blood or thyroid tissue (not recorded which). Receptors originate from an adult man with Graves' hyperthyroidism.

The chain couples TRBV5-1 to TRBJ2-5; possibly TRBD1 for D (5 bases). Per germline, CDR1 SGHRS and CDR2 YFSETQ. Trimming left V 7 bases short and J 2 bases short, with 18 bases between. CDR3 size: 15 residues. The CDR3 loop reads CASGPEDSRQETQYF. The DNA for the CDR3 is TGCGCCAGCGGCCCCGAAGACAGTAGACAAGAGACCCAGTACTTC.

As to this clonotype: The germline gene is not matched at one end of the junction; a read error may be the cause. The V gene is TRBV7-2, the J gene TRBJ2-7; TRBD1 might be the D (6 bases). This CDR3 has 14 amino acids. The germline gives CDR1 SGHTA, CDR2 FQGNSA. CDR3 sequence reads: CASSQEWRGGEQYF. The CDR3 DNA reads TGCGCCAGCAGCCAAGAGTGGAGAGGGGGTGAGCAGTACTTC.

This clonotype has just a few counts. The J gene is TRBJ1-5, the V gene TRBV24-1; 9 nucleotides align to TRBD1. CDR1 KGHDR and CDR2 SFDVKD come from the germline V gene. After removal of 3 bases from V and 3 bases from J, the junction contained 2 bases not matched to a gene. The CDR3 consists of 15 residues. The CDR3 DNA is TGTGCCACCAGTGATACAGGGGGCTACAATCAGCCCCAGCATTTT. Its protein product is CATSDTGGYNQPQHF.

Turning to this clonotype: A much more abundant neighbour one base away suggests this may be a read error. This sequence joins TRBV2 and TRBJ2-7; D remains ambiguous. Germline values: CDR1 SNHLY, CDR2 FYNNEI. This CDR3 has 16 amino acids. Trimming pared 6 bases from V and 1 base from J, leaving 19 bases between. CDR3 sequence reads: CASRPASDSVSYEQYF. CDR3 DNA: TGTGCCAGCAGACCTGCGTCAGACTCCGTGTCCTACGAGCAGTACTTC.

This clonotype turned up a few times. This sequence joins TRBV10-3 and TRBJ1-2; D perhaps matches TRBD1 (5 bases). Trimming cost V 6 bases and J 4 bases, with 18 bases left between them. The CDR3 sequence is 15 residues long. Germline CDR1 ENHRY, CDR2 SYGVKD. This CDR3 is CAIRGSGGSSYGYTF. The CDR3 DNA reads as TGTGCCATCAGAGGTTCGGGGGGATCGAGCTATGGCTACACCTTC.

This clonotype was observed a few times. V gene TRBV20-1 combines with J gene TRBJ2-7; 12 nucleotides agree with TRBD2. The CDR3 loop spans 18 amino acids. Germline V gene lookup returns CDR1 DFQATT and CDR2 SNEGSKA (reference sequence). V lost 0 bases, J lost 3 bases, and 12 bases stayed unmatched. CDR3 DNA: TGCAGTGCTAGAGATCTAGCGGGAGGGCCCTCTAGACGCTACGAGCAGTACTTC. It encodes CSARDLAGGPSRRYEQYF.

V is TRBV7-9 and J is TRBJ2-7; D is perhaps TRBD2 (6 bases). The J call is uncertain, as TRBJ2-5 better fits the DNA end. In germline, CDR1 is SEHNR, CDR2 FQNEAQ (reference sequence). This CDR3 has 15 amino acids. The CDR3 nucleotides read TGTGCCAGCAGCCCGCCGGGGGACGGGCGAGAGACCCAGTACTTC. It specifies CASSPPGDGRETQYF.

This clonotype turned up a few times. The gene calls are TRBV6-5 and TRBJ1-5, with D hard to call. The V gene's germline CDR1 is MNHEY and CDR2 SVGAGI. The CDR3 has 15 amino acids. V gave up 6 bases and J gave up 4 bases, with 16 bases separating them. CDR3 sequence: CASSRGSGRNQPQHF. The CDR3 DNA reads TGTGCCAGCAGCCGCGGCTCGGGGAGAAATCAGCCCCAGCATTTT.